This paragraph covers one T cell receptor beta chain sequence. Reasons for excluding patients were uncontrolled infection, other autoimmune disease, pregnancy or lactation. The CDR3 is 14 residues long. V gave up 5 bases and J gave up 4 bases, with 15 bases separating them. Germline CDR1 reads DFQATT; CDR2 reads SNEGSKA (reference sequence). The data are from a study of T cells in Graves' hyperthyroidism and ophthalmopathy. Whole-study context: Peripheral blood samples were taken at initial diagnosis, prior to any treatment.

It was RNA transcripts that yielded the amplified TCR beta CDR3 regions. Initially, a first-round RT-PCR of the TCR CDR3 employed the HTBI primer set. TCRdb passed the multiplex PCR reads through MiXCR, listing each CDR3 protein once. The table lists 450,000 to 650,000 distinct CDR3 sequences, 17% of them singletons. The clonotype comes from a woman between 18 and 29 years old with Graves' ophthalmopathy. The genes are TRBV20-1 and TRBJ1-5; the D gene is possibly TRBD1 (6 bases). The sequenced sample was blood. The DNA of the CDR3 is TGCAGTGCTCTCAATCCAGGGGAAAATCAGCCCCAGCATTTT. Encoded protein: CSALNPGENQPQHF.